The 13 T cell receptor beta chains below come from one sample, sequenced in a study of cytomegalovirus exposure and HLA in healthy donors. With 60 Vbeta and 13 Jbeta primers, the PCR was carried out. The repertoire was sequenced with immunoSEQ multiplex PCR; TCRdb's copy has only in-frame clones and lacks some. Among about 130,000 clones listed, 70% to 80% were seen once. Sequencing was carried out using PBMCs. The receptors were gathered from a woman in her sixties or seventies in good health and CMV-seropositive.

The J gene is TRBJ2-2, the V gene TRBV30, with D uncertain. Trimming stripped 6 bases from V and 4 bases from J, with 9 bases between. The CDR3 consists of 12 residues. The germline V gene has CDR1 GTSNPN and CDR2 SVGIG (reference sequence). DNA of the CDR3: TGTGCCTGCCAGGCGATCACCGGGGAGCTGTTTTTT. It encodes CACQAITGELFF.

The CDR3 here is CASGPSEGATYEQYF. The DNA for the CDR3 is TGCGCCAGCGGCCCATCAGAGGGAGCAACCTACGAGCAGTACTTC. The J gene is TRBJ2-7, the V gene TRBV5-1; D may be TRBD2 (5 bases). In germline, CDR1 is SGHRS, CDR2 YFSETQ. V lost 7 bases, J lost 2 bases, and 19 bases lay in between. The CDR3 consists of 15 residues.

This clone was seen only a few times. The J gene is TRBJ1-3, the V gene TRBV9; TRBD1 might be the D (5 bases). The CDR3 totals 17 residues. With 0 bases removed from V and 0 bases from J, the gap between germline ends came to 13 bases. From germline, CDR1 is SGDLS and CDR2 YYNGEE. CDR3 loop: CASSVGGEGLSGNTIYF. The CDR3 DNA reads as TGTGCCAGCAGCGTAGGGGGGGAAGGACTCTCTGGAAACACCATATATTTT.

V gene TRBV4-1 combines with J gene TRBJ2-4; D remains unclear. The CDR3 contains 16 residues. From germline, CDR1 is MGHRA and CDR2 YSYEKL. The V gene lost 1 base and the J gene lost 0 bases, with 10 bases spanning the gap. DNA of the CDR3: TGCGCCAGCAGCCAAGCTCCACAGCTAGCCAAAAACATTCAGTACTTC. Protein: CASSQAPQLAKNIQYF.

The chain recombines TRBV15 with TRBJ1-2; D ambiguous. The CDR3 spans 14 residues. CDR1 and CDR2 (germline): LNHNV, YYDKDF (reference sequence). The ends were cut back, 7 bases at V and 2 bases at J, with 14 bases in the middle. CDR3 DNA: TGTGCCACCACTAAGCCAGGAAGAAACTATGGCTACACCTTC. Its translation: CATTKPGRNYGYTF.

V usage is TRBV11-3 and J usage is TRBJ2-2; TRBD1 agrees at 10 bases. Germline V lookup: CDR1 SGHNT, CDR2 YENEEA. With 5 bases clipped from V and 4 bases from J, the junction kept 4 bases outside the gene matches. This CDR3 contains 15 residues. CDR3 coding DNA: TGTGCCAGCAGCCCGGGGACAGGGGTCACCGGGGAGCTGTTTTTT. Translation: CASSPGTGVTGELFF.

J is TRBJ2-1 and V is TRBV5-1; D is possibly TRBD2 (6 bases). The germline V gene encodes CDR1 SGHRS and CDR2 YFSETQ. With 3 bases removed from V and 0 bases from J, the gap between germline ends came to 10 bases. The CDR3 runs to 15 residues. The CDR3 region is CASSSDGSSYNEQFF. Here the CDR3 DNA reads TGCGCCAGCAGCTCCGACGGGAGCTCCTACAATGAGCAGTTCTTC.

Written as DNA, the CDR3 is TGTGCCAGCAGCCGAGGGGGCGGGTCGTACGAGCAGTACTTC. Its translation is CASSRGGGSYEQYF. The gene calls are TRBV5-4 and TRBJ2-7; TRBD1 matches at 7 bases. The CDR3 is 14 residues long. Germline lookup yields CDR1 SGHNT and CDR2 YYREEE (reference sequence). Trimming at V came to 4 bases and at J to 4 bases, leaving 8 bases not matched to a gene. Drawing the rest from reference TRBV5-4 and TRBJ2-7, the complete variable domain is ETGVTQSPTHLIKTRGQQVTLRCSSQSGHNTVSWYQQALGQGPQFIFQYYREEENGRGNFPPRFSGLQFPNYSSELNVNALELDDSALYLCASSRGGGSYEQYFGPGTRLTVT.

This clone has a single count. The genes are TRBV7-3 and TRBJ2-1; 12 positions match TRBD2. The J segment lost 2 bases and the V segment lost 4 bases, leaving 6 bases of the junction unmatched. Germline lookup yields CDR1 SGHTA and CDR2 FQGTGA. CDR3 size: 17 residues. CDR3 residues: CASSSAGLAGTYNEQFF. CDR3 DNA: TGTGCCAGCAGCTCCGCTGGACTAGCGGGAACCTACAATGAGCAGTTCTTC.

The rearrangement uses TRBV19 and TRBJ1-1, with D unclear. Trimming removed 5 bases at V and 4 bases at J, with 14 bases between. Germline loops: CDR1 LNHDA, CDR2 SQIVND (reference sequence). The CDR3 spans 14 residues. The CDR3 reads CASSYPQLSTEAFF. The CDR3 DNA is TGTGCCAGTAGTTACCCTCAACTAAGCACTGAAGCTTTCTTT. The whole variable domain, filled in from reference TRBV19 and TRBJ1-1, reads DGGITQSPKYLFRKEGQNVTLSCEQNLNHDAMYWYRQDPGQGLRLIYYSQIVNDFQKGDIAEGYSVSREKKESFPLTVTSAQKNPTAFYLCASSYPQLSTEAFFGQGTRLTVV.

The rearrangement links TRBV9 to TRBJ1-2; the match to TRBD1 covers 10 bases. The CDR3 sequence is 16 residues long. Germline V gene sequence: CDR1 SGDLS, CDR2 YYNGEE. Trimming took 3 bases from V and 4 from J; bases not matched to a gene: 9. The CDR3 loop is CASSESTGGQGYGYTF. DNA of the CDR3: TGTGCCAGCAGCGAATCGACAGGGGGCCAGGGCTATGGCTACACCTTC.

The rearrangement links TRBV5-1 to TRBJ2-2; D not resolved. The V and J ends lost 1 base and 5 bases respectively, with 12 bases between them. Germline V gene data show CDR1 as SGHRS and CDR2 as YFSETQ. This CDR3 has 15 amino acids. For the CDR3, the DNA is TGCGCCAGCAGCTTGTCCGGAGAGATGACCGGGGAGCTGTTTTTT. Translated: CASSLSGEMTGELFF.

The chain joins TRBV28 to TRBJ1-1, with a possible D match to TRBD1 (5 bases). The germline V gene has CDR1 MDHEN and CDR2 SYDVKM. V was cut by 6 bases and J by 1 base, with 9 bases left in between. This CDR3 region has 13 residues. The DNA for the CDR3 is TGTGCCAGCAGCCCAGGGCGGAACACTGAAGCTTTCTTT. It specifies CASSPGRNTEAFF.